A single sample is the source of the 2 T cell receptor beta chains below, sequenced in a study of CD8 T cells in Susac syndrome. When the RNA was reverse transcribed, random hexamers were used with an input of roughly 0.5 to 1 ug. TCRdb reanalysed the immunoSEQ multiplex PCR reads using MiXCR and keeps one entry per CDR3 protein. The data show more than 80,000 distinct CDR3 sequences, approximately 93% seen once. The sample comprised CD8+ T cells from PBMCs. The receptors shown here come from a human donor with Susac syndrome.

The chain uses TRBV6-1 and TRBJ1-5, with 7 positions matching TRBD1. There are 18 residues in the CDR3. V lost 4 bases and J lost 1; bases outside the gene matches: 13. Per germline, CDR1 MNHNS and CDR2 SASEGT. The CDR3 loop reads CASSAVDFGTESNQPQHF. The CDR3 DNA sequence: TGTGCCAGCAGTGCTGTTGACTTCGGGACAGAGAGCAATCAGCCCCAGCATTTT.

The gene calls are TRBV7-9 and TRBJ2-3; 10 nucleotides align to TRBD1. The CDR3 has 16 amino acids. Germline values: CDR1 SEHNR, CDR2 FQNEAQ (reference sequence). V gave up 6 bases and J gave up 2 bases; unmatched junction bases: 8. CDR3 residues: CASREPGQGITDTQYF. The CDR3 nucleotides read TGTGCCAGCAGAGAGCCGGGACAGGGGATCACAGATACGCAGTATTTT.